This TCR beta chain was found in a study of T cell responses to AZD1222 COVID-19 vaccine. Repertoires were generated with immunoSEQ multiplex PCR, while TCRdb's copy carries only in-frame clones and drops some. The data contain some 150,000 clones, approximately 86% of them singletons. The sample holds one count of this clone. Trimming left V 3 bases short and J 1 base short, with 9 bases between. Looked up from germline, CDR1 is SGHVS and CDR2 is FQNEAQ. This CDR3 is 15 amino acids long. The clonotype originates from an adult who received the AZD1222 COVID-19 vaccine. The chain joins TRBV7-8 to TRBJ2-2; possibly TRBD2 for D (6 bases). The sequencing here drew on peripheral blood, taken 28 days after the second AZD1222 dose. As DNA, the CDR3 is TGTGCCAGCAGCTTTTCCGGGGGGAACACCGGGGAGCTGTTTTTT. Its translation is CASSFSGGNTGELFF.